This T cell receptor beta chain was sequenced in a study of cytomegalovirus exposure and HLA in healthy donors. Study-wide results and limits: Indistinguishability led to the exclusion of some V segments, TRBV6-2 and TRBV6-3 included. Associated with cytomegalovirus, according to the listing, were around 160 TCR beta chains. A previous analysis found most TCR beta V segments productive roughly 87% or roughly 30% of the time.

Germline CDR1 SGHRS, CDR2 YFSETQ. V lost 4 bases to trimming and J lost 4 bases; unmatched junction nucleotides: 1. CDR3 length: 13 residues. With regard to this clone: Its antigen is unknown.

PCR primers comprised 60 Vbeta and 13 Jbeta primers. The repertoire was sequenced with immunoSEQ multiplex PCR; TCRdb's copy has only in-frame clones and lacks some. The table includes about 170,000 clones, approximately 81% detected once. The TCR originated in a boy aged 2 to 10 in good health and CMV-seronegative. This chain connects TRBV5-1 to TRBJ2-7; 11 bases fit TRBD2. Input material: PBMCs. This chain's CDR3 is CASSRTSGYEQYV. As DNA, the CDR3 is TGCGCCAGCAGCCGGACTAGCGGGTACGAGCAGTACGTC.